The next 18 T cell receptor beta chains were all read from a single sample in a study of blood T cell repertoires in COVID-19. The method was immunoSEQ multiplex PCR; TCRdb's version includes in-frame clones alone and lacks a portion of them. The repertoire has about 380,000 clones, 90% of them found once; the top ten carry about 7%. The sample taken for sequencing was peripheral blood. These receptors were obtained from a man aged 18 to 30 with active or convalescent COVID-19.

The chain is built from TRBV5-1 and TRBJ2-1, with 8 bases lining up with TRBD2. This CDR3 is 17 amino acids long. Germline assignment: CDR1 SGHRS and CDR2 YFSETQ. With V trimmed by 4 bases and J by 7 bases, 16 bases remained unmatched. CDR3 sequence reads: CASSDRGSGGPFNEQFF. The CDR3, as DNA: TGCGCCAGCAGCGACCGGGGAAGCGGGGGCCCCTTTAATGAGCAGTTCTTC.

In DNA form, the CDR3 reads TGTGCCAGCACCATCCTATACAATGAGCAGTTCTTC. Translation gives CASTILYNEQFF. The rearrangement links TRBV7-9 to TRBJ2-1; D is undetermined. The V gene lost 7 bases and the J gene lost 4 bases, with 8 bases spanning the gap. The CDR3 runs to 12 residues. The germline V gene has CDR1 SEHNR and CDR2 FQNEAQ (reference sequence).

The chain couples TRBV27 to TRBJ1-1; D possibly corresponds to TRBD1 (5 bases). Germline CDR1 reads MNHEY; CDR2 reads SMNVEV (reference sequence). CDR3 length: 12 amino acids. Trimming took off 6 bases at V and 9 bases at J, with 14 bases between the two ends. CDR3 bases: TGTGCCAGCAGGGGAATAGGGGTGCAAGCTTTCTTT. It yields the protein CASRGIGVQAFF.

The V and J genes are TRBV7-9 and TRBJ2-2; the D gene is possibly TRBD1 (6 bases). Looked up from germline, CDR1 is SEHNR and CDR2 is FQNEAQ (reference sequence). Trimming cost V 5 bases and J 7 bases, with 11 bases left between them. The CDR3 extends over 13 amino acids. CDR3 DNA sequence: TGTGCCAGCAGCGATAGGGGGTTCGGGGAGCTGTTTTTT. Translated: CASSDRGFGELFF.

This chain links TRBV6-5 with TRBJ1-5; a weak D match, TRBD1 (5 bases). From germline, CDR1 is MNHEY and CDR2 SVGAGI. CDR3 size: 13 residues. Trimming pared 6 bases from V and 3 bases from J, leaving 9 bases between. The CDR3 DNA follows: TGTGCCAGCAGCAGGGTGGTCAATCAGCCCCAGCATTTT. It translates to CASSRVVNQPQHF.

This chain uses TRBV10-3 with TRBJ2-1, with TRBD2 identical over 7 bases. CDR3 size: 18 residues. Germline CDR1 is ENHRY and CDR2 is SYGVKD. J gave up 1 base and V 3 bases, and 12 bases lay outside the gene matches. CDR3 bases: TGTGCCATCAGTGAATCTTCCCTCGGCGGGAGTTCCTACAATGAGCAGTTCTTC. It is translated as CAISESSLGGSSYNEQFF.

CDR3 DNA sequence: TGTGCCAGCAGCCAAAAAGGACAGGGGGGTCAGCCCCAGCATTTT. Its protein product is CASSQKGQGGQPQHF. This sequence joins TRBV3-1 (or the pseudogene TRBV3-2) and TRBJ1-5; 10 nucleotides match TRBD1. With 2 bases clipped from V and 6 bases from J, the junction kept 4 bases outside the gene matches. Germline V CDR1 and CDR2: LGHDT, YNNKEL (reference sequence). The CDR3 is made up of 15 amino acids.

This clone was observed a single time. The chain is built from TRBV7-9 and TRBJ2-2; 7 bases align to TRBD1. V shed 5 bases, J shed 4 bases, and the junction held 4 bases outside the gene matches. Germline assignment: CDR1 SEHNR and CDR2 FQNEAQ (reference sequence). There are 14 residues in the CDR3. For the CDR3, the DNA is TGTGCCAGCAGCCAGACAGGGCCCACCGGGGAGCTGTTTTTT. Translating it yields CASSQTGPTGELFF.

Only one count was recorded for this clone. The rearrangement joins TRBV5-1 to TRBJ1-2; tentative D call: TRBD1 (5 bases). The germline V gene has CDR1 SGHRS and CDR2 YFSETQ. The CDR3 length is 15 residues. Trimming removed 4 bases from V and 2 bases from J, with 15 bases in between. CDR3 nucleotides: TGCGCCAGCAGCCCGGTCGCAGGGCCCAACTATGGCTACACCTTC. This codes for CASSPVAGPNYGYTF. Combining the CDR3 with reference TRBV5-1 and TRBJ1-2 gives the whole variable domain KAGVTQTPRYLIKTRGQQVTLSCSPISGHRSVSWYQQTPGQGLQFLFEYFSETQRNKGNFPGRFSGRQFSNSRSEMNVSTLELGDSALYLCASSPVAGPNYGYTFGSGTRLTVV.

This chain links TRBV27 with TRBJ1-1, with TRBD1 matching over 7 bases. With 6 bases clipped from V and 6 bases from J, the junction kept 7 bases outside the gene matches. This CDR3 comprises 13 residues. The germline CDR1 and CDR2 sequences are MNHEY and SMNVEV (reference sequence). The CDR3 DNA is TGTGCCAGCAGGTCTACAGGGGCGGCTGAAGCTTTCTTT. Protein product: CASRSTGAAEAFF.

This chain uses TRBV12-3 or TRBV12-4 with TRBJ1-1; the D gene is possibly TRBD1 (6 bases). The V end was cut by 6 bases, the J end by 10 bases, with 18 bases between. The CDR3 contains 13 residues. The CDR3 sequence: CASSLGTTRRAFF. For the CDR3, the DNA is TGTGCCAGCAGCCTTGGGACAACTCGACGAGCTTTCTTT.

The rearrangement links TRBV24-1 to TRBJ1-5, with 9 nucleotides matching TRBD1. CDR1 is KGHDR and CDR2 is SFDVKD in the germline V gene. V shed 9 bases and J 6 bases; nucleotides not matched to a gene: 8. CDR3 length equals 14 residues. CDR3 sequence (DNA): TGTGCCACCGGGGGACAGGGTGGGACTCAGCCCCAGCATTTT. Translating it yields CATGGQGGTQPQHF.

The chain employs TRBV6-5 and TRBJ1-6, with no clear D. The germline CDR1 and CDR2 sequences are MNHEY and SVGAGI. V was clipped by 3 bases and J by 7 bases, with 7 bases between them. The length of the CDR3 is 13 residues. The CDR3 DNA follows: TGTGCCAGCAGTTATGAGACAAATTCACCCCTCCACTTT. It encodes CASSYETNSPLHF.

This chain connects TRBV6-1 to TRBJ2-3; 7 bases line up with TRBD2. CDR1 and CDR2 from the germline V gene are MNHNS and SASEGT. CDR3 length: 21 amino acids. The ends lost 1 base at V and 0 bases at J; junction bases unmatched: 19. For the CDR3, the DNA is TGTGCCAGCAGTGAAGACGTAGATCCTCGACTAGCAGCGACTAGCACAGATACGCAGTATTTT. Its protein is CASSEDVDPRLAATSTDTQYF.

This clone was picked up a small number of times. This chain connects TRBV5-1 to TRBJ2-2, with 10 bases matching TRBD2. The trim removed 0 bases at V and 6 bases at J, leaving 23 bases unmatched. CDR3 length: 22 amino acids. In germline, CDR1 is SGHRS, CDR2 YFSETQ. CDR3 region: CASSLERTWSSSGGHFPGELFF. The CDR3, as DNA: TGCGCCAGCAGCTTGGAACGGACCTGGAGTTCTAGCGGGGGTCATTTCCCCGGGGAGCTGTTTTTT.

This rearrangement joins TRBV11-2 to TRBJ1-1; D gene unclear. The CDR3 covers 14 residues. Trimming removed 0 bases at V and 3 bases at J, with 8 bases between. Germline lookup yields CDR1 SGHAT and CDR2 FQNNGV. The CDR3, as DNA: TGTGCCAGCAGCTTAGACGGGAGGGACACTGAAGCTTTCTTT. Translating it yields CASSLDGRDTEAFF.

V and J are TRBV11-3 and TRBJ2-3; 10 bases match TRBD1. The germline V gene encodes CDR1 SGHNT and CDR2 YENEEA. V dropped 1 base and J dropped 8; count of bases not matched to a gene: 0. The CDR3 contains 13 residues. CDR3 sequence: CASSLGDRGTQYF. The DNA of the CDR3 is TGTGCCAGCAGCTTAGGGGACAGGGGTACGCAGTATTTT.

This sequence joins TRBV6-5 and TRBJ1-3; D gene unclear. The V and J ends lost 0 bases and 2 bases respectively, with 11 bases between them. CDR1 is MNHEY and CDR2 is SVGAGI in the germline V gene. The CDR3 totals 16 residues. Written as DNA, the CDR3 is TGTGCCAGCAGTTACTCCGCGGGGAGGGCTGGAAACACCATATATTTT. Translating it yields CASSYSAGRAGNTIYF.